This T cell receptor (beta chain) originates from a study of human T cells and chemical hapten exposure (dated by TCRdb to the early 2020s). Study-level background: Libraries were pooled for sequencing, and per-sample TCR yields varied mainly because of small differences in library volumes within the pool. The study tracked peripheral blood TCR repertoire changes in vivo during primary and secondary sensitization to the hapten diphenylcyclopropenone (DPC) in alopecia patients. From each blood RNA sample, both TCR alpha and TCR beta chains were sequenced. General findings and caveats noted by the study authors: After repeated subsampling, the strength of the expansion versus patch-test correlation and the threshold at which it became significant changed. The number of TCRs above 1 in 1000 frequency did not change with DPC sensitization; there was no evidence of global repertoire structure alterations.

This clonotype was detected a few times. Its specific antigen is unknown. There are no base qualities to consult, and no much larger clone falls within one base. From cysteine to phenylalanine, the CDR3 is 17 amino acids long. The sequence is cut down to CDR3 DNA, 51 bases in frame from base 1. V is trimmed back by 5 bases and J by 2 bases, and the junction contains 9 bases that no gene match accounts for. CDR1 and CDR2 (LNHDA, SQIVND) derive from the germline V gene (reference sequence). The library came from RACE. For sequencing, a NextSeq 500 was employed. Library preparation attached unique molecular identifiers to individual cDNA molecules for quantitative, reproducible TCR counting. In the authors' own workflow: Samples had a median of around 92,000 TCRs, with a range from about 23,224 to 750,000. V, J and CDR3 annotation of the TCR reads was performed with the Decombinator software suite. Every sample was subsampled to the same number of TCRs (28,000) for the PS versus PT1 abundance plots. Expanded TCRs were defined as absent before sensitization and observed at least eight times at the 2-week time point. Using fastp trimming at Q25 and MiXCR clonotype assembly, TCRdb reanalyzed the public sequencing data and kept in-frame beta chains. Under each unique CDR3 protein, matching rows form one entry showing the most common genes and DNA. The V and J calls were determined by TCRdb, not by the authors. The sample table lists 100,000 to 150,000 distinct CDR3 sequences, approximately 8.3% of them with a count of one. The ten largest clones add up to under 2% of the sample.

According to the study, the label for this sample's time point signals: healthy volunteer bleed at 2 weeks. Total RNA was extracted from unfractionated whole blood that had been collected in Tempus Blood RNA tubes. As TCR sequencing controls, about five healthy volunteers were used, with blood taken at day 0, 2 weeks and 6 weeks. The specimen was whole blood. The sequence derives from a male donor in good health. Some clones in this sample may be carry-over from other donors' samples. The receptor chain draws on TRBV19 and TRBJ2-3; TRBD2 lines up with 11 middle nucleotides. The CDR3 has the sequence CASSPFGLAGHTDTQYF. The DNA sequence is as follows: TGTGCCAGTAGTCCCTTCGGACTAGCGGGCCACACAGATACGCAGTATTTT.